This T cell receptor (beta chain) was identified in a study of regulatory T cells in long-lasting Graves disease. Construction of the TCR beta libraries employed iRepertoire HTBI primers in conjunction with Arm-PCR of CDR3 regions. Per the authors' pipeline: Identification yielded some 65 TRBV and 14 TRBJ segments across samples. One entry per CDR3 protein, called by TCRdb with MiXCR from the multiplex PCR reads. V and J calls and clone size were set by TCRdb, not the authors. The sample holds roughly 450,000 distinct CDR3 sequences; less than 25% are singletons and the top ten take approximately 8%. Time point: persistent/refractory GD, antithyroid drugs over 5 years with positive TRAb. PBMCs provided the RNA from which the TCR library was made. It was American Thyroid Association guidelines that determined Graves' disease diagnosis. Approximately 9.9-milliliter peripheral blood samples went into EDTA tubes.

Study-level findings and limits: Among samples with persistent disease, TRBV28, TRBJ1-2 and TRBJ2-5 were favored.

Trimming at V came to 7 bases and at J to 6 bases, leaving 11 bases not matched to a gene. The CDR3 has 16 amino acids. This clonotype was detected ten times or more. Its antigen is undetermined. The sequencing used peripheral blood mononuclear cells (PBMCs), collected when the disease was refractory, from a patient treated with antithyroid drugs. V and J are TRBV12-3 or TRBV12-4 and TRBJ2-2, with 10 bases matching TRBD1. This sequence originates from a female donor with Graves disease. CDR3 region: CASTLSRDRGSGELFF. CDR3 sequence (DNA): TGTGCCAGCACCTTATCCCGGGACAGGGGATCCGGGGAGCTGTTTTTT.